This T cell receptor beta chain was sequenced in a study of blood T cell repertoires in COVID-19. Study context: PBMCs, B-cell-depleted T cells, or T cells were the source of the cDNA or gDNA that made up the material.

Germline V CDR1 and CDR2: MNHEY, SVGAGI. Trimming took off 9 bases at V and 0 bases at J, with 9 bases between the two ends. The CDR3 has 14 residues. As originally analysed: Amplification of reference gene primers was used by the study to estimate nucleated cell counts. Sequenced by immunoSEQ multiplex PCR; TCRdb stores in-frame clones only, minus some. The V and J calls and clone size come from that table; D and trimming were worked out from the DNA. The table has 250,000 to 300,000 clones, around 84% seen once. This rearrangement joins TRBV6-5 to TRBJ2-6; D gene ambiguous. This sequence was found in a man between 60 and 75 years old with acute or convalescent COVID-19. Material: peripheral blood. The CDR3 DNA follows: TGTGCCAGTGGCACGCTCTCTGGGGCCAACGTCCTGACTTTC. Translated, it gives CASGTLSGANVLTF.